This TCR beta chain was observed in a study of blood T cell repertoires in COVID-19. Study details: Sites across the United States, Italy and Spain contributed samples from acute and convalescent COVID-19. T cells, B-cell-depleted T cells, or PBMCs supplied cDNA or gDNA.

Original analysis: Amplification of reference gene primers was used by the study to estimate nucleated cell counts. Data came from immunoSEQ multiplex PCR; TCRdb stores just in-frame clones and leaves some out. The DNA gave D and trimming, while V, J and clone size come from that table. The sample lists 150,000 to 200,000 clones, about 80% occurring once. Germline V gene lookup returns CDR1 SGHTA and CDR2 FQGTGA. The CDR3 loop spans 14 amino acids. V was pared by 5 bases and J by 5 bases, with 14 bases between. This clone was recorded once. The receptor was derived from a human donor with acute or convalescent COVID-19. The donor label of this sample is uncertain. Sequencing was done on a sample of peripheral blood. V usage is TRBV7-3 and J usage is TRBJ2-3, with D possibly being TRBD1 (7 bases). CDR3 protein: CASSTGTAGDTQYF. CDR3 coding DNA: TGTGCCAGCAGCACAGGGACAGCGGGAGATACGCAGTATTTT.